This is a list of T cell receptor beta chains from one sample in a study of Graves' ophthalmopathy and Graves' hyperthyroidism. TCRdb redid the calling of the multiplex PCR reads with MiXCR, one entry per CDR3 protein. The data hold about 160,000 distinct CDR3 sequences, with approximately 38% observed a single time. Sequenced input: peripheral blood. The source of these receptors is a woman between 40 and 50 years old with Graves' ophthalmopathy. The CDR3 runs from the conserved cysteine through the conserved F or W. The order of the fields is V gene, clone size, D gene, J gene, CDR3 protein, CDR3 DNA. The D gene is left open where the match is weak. Expanded clones get a size class; other rows say once, few or many, or leave the size out.

>TRBV11-2|many|TRBD1|TRBJ2-5
CASSLADRELETQYF
TGTGCCAGCAGCTTAGCGGACAGGGAACTAGAGACCCAGTACTTC
>TRBV3-1|many|NA|TRBJ1-2
CASSPNSGFRGFYGYTF
TGTGCCAGCAGCCCCAATTCAGGGTTCCGGGGTTTCTATGGCTACACCTTC
>TRBV7-2|many|NA|TRBJ2-7
CASSLAYAGDSYEQYF
TGTGCCAGCAGCTTAGCGTATGCGGGCGACTCCTACGAGCAGTACTTC
>TRBV12-3/TRBV12-4|many|TRBD1|TRBJ1-5
CASSLGTGEQPQHF
TGTGCCAGCAGTTTAGGGACAGGCGAACAGCCCCAGCATTTT
>TRBV12-3/TRBV12-4|many|TRBD1|TRBJ1-2
CASSGDRERGYTF
TGTGCCAGCAGTGGGGACAGGGAAAGGGGCTACACCTTC
>TRBV19|NA|TRBD1|TRBJ1-5
CASSVGTGDQPQHF
TGTGCCAGTAGTGTCGGGACAGGGGATCAGCCCCAGCATTTT
>TRBV25-1|once|TRBD1|TRBJ2-5
CASSTWAGGQETQYF
TGTGCCAGCAGTACATGGGCAGGGGGTCAGGAGACCCAGTACTTC
>TRBV2|NA|NA|TRBJ2-7
CASTTRALVRGEQYF
TGTGCCAGCACCACCCGGGCCCTCGTTCGGGGTGAGCAGTACTTC
>TRBV20-1|NA|TRBD2|TRBJ2-5
CSTGTTLRAGETQYF
TGCAGTACCGGGACTACCCTACGAGCAGGAGAGACCCAGTACTTC
>TRBV6-1|NA|TRBD1|TRBJ1-3
CASSAGTVSGNTIYF
TGTGCCAGCAGTGCCGGGACAGTCTCTGGAAACACCATATATTTT
>TRBV12-3/TRBV12-4|NA|NA|TRBJ1-1
CASSYDSSRGEAFF
TGTGCCAGCAGTTACGACAGCTCAAGGGGTGAAGCTTTCTTT
>TRBV19|many|NA|TRBJ1-1
CASSSDADTEAFF
TGTGCCAGTAGCTCCGACGCCGACACTGAAGCTTTCTTT
>TRBV6-2/TRBV6-3|NA|NA|TRBJ2-7
CASSRLGQSTYEQYF
TGTGCCAGCAGTCGGTTGGGGCAGTCAACCTACGAGCAGTACTTC
>TRBV7-8|many|NA|TRBJ2-2
CASSLTGNTGELFF
TGTGCCAGCAGCTTAACAGGGAACACCGGGGAGCTGTTTTTT
>TRBV28|many|TRBD1|TRBJ1-5
CASRPNRGDSNQPQHF
TGTGCCAGCAGACCGAACAGGGGAGATAGCAATCAGCCCCAGCATTTT
>TRBV6-2/TRBV6-3|many|NA|TRBJ1-6
CASSFDHNSPLHF
TGTGCCAGCAGTTTCGACCATAATTCACCCCTCCACTTT
>TRBV27|many|NA|TRBJ1-1
CASSFVGQNTEAFF
TGTGCCAGCAGTTTCGTGGGACAGAACACTGAAGCTTTCTTT
>TRBV6-1|NA|TRBD1|TRBJ1-5
CASSKTGESNQPQHF
TGTGCCAGCAGTAAGACAGGGGAGAGCAATCAGCCCCAGCATTTT
>TRBV6-6|many|TRBD1|TRBJ2-7
CASSRQGTYEQYF
TGTGCCAGCAGTAGACAGGGCACCTACGAGCAGTACTTC
>TRBV5-1|NA|NA|TRBJ1-3
CASSLRGGGNTIYF
TGCGCCAGCAGCTTGCGAGGGGGTGGAAACACCATATATTTT
>TRBV6-1|many|NA|TRBJ2-2
CASSRGTLNTGELFF
TGTGCCAGCAGTAGGGGGACACTGAACACCGGGGAGCTGTTTTTT
>TRBV4-1|many|NA|TRBJ1-2
CASSQGEANYGYTF
TGCGCCAGCAGCCAAGGAGAAGCTAACTATGGCTACACCTTC
>TRBV20-1|NA|TRBD1|TRBJ1-2
CSARLTTGPDYYGYTF
TGCAGTGCTAGATTAACGACAGGGCCCGACTACTATGGCTACACCTTC
>TRBV28|many|NA|TRBJ1-5
CASNLEGVASQPQHF
TGTGCCAGCAACCTGGAGGGGGTAGCGAGTCAGCCCCAGCATTTT
>TRBV30|many|NA|TRBJ1-1
CAWSEIMNTEAFF
TGTGCCTGGAGTGAAATTATGAACACTGAAGCTTTCTTT
>TRBV2|many|NA|TRBJ1-1
CASRWQGSGNTEAFF
TGTGCCAGCCGCTGGCAGGGCTCGGGAAACACTGAAGCTTTCTTT
>TRBV7-8|NA|NA|TRBJ2-1
CASSTRTDNEQFF
TGTGCCAGCAGCACTCGGACTGACAATGAGCAGTTCTTC
>TRBV11-2|once|NA|TRBJ2-7
CASSSGADPLVTEQYF
TGTGCCAGCAGCTCCGGGGCAGACCCCTTGGTGACAGAGCAGTACTTC
>TRBV28|many|NA|TRBJ1-1
CASSRGVMNTEAFF
TGTGCCAGCAGTAGAGGGGTCATGAACACTGAAGCTTTCTTT
>TRBV28|many|TRBD2|TRBJ2-7
CASFLAGDLGGEQYF
TGTGCCAGCTTTTTAGCGGGAGATCTGGGTGGCGAGCAGTACTTC
>TRBV7-8|NA|NA|TRBJ1-1
CASSPTLLGTEAFF
TGTGCCAGCAGTCCGACTCTTCTTGGGACTGAAGCTTTCTTT
>TRBV6-2/TRBV6-3|NA|NA|TRBJ2-7
CASSRTETYEQYF
TGTGCCAGCAGTCGGACAGAAACCTACGAGCAGTACTTC
>TRBV12-3/TRBV12-4|many|TRBD1|TRBJ2-5
CASSLQGAGETQYF
TGTGCCAGCAGTCTACAGGGGGCGGGGGAGACCCAGTACTTC
>TRBV11-2|once|TRBD1|TRBJ2-7
CASSRQGPEQYF
TGTGCCAGCAGCCGACAGGGCCCCGAGCAGTACTTC
>TRBV12-3/TRBV12-4|NA|TRBD1|TRBJ2-5
CASRRGQGRVETQYF
TGTGCCAGCAGGCGCGGACAGGGGCGGGTAGAGACCCAGTACTTC
>TRBV12-3/TRBV12-4|NA|TRBD1|TRBJ2-5
CASSWGQGAKETQYF
TGTGCCAGCAGTTGGGGACAGGGGGCGAAAGAGACCCAGTACTTC
>TRBV6-4|NA|TRBD2|TRBJ2-1
CASSGTSNNEQFF
TGTGCCAGCAGTGGGACTAGCAACAATGAGCAGTTCTTC
>TRBV6-2/TRBV6-3|NA|NA|TRBJ1-5
CASRKGGQPQHF
TGTGCCAGCAGAAAGGGGGGTCAGCCCCAGCATTTT
>TRBV28|many|TRBD2|TRBJ2-7
CASQTRGGRGEQYF
TGTGCCAGCCAAACGCGGGGGGGCCGGGGCGAGCAGTACTTC
>TRBV28|few|TRBD1|TRBJ2-5
CASSPDTGGTETQYF
TGTGCCAGCAGTCCTGATACAGGGGGCACGGAGACCCAGTACTTC
>TRBV12-3/TRBV12-4|NA|NA|TRBJ1-2
CASSWGRRINYGYTF
TGTGCCAGCAGTTGGGGCAGGAGAATCAACTATGGCTACACCTTC
>TRBV19|once|NA|TRBJ2-6
CASSSRPGTRSGANVLTF
TGTGCCAGTAGTTCGCGTCCCGGGACTCGCTCTGGGGCCAACGTCCTGACTTTC
>TRBV28|NA|TRBD1|TRBJ2-7
CASSNRDRDFEQYF
TGTGCCAGCAGTAACCGGGACAGGGATTTCGAGCAGTACTTC
>TRBV7-9|many|TRBD1|TRBJ2-7
CASSLVGTGLYEQYF
TGTGCCAGCAGCTTAGTCGGGACAGGGCTCTACGAGCAGTACTTC
>TRBV6-1|NA|NA|TRBJ2-7
CASRTGFSYEQYF
TGTGCCAGCAGGACAGGTTTCTCCTACGAGCAGTACTTC
>TRBV12-5|many|NA|TRBJ2-2
CASGPEPSTGELFF
TGTGCTAGTGGTCCGGAACCGAGCACCGGGGAGCTGTTTTTT
>TRBV30|many|NA|TRBJ1-2
CASGFSYGYTF
TGTGCTTCGGGTTTTAGCTATGGCTACACCTTC
>TRBV28|NA|TRBD1|TRBJ2-7
CAATGGEGFPYEQYF
TGTGCCGCGACAGGGGGTGAAGGGTTTCCCTACGAGCAGTACTTC
>TRBV24-1|NA|NA|TRBJ1-5
CATSDLPNQPQHF
TGTGCCACCAGTGATTTGCCAAATCAGCCCCAGCATTTT
>TRBV3-1|many|NA|TRBJ2-4
CASSQDWKGRDIQYF
TGTGCCAGCAGCCAAGATTGGAAAGGGCGGGACATTCAGTACTTC
>TRBV15|many|NA|TRBJ1-6
CATSQLLANSPLHF
TGTGCCACCAGCCAATTGTTAGCTAATTCACCCCTCCACTTT
>TRBV5-1|many|NA|TRBJ2-7
CASSPIFRDEQYF
TGCGCCAGCAGCCCCATCTTCAGGGACGAGCAGTACTTC
>TRBV5-1|many|TRBD1|TRBJ2-7
CASSLGQGASYEQYF
TGTGCCAGCAGCTTAGGTCAGGGGGCGTCCTACGAGCAGTACTTC
>TRBV12-3/TRBV12-4|NA|TRBD1|TRBJ2-7
CASGRDRSYYEQYF
TGTGCCAGCGGCCGGGACAGGTCCTACTACGAGCAGTACTTC
>TRBV6-2/TRBV6-3|NA|TRBD2|TRBJ2-7
CASSFSAGLAGSIYEQYF
TGTGCCAGCAGTTTCTCTGCAGGACTAGCGGGATCCATCTACGAGCAGTACTTC
>TRBV19|NA|TRBD1|TRBJ1-5
CASSRTGGARQPQHF
TGTGCCAGTAGTCGAACAGGGGGCGCCCGGCAGCCCCAGCATTTT
>TRBV7-2|many|NA|TRBJ2-7
CASSFARDNEQYF
TGTGCCAGCAGCTTCGCGAGGGATAACGAGCAGTACTTC